The rows below give T cell receptor beta chains drawn from one sample of a study of blood T cell repertoires in COVID-19. Sequencing was performed with immunoSEQ multiplex PCR; in TCRdb, only in-frame clones are kept and a portion is missing. The sample lists roughly 320,000 clones, just under 90% occurring once. Source material: peripheral blood. The receptors were sampled from a woman between 50 and 59 years old with COVID-19, enrolled during active disease. The CDR3 runs from the conserved cysteine through the conserved F or W. Fields, in order: D gene, clone size, V gene, J gene, CDR3 DNA, CDR3 protein. The D gene is left open where the match is weak. Clone sizes are given selectively: once, few, many, or a class where the clone is expanded.

d_gene: TRBD1; abundance: NA; v_gene: TRBV20-1; j_gene: TRBJ2-5; CDR3nt: TGCAGTGTACAGGGGAAAGAGACCCAGTACTTC; CDR3aa: CSVQGKETQYF
d_gene: TRBD1; abundance: NA; v_gene: TRBV24-1; j_gene: TRBJ2-5; CDR3nt: TGTGCCACCGGACAGGGGGGAGAGACCCAGTACTTC; CDR3aa: CATGQGGETQYF
d_gene: TRBD2; abundance: NA; v_gene: TRBV2; j_gene: TRBJ2-1; CDR3nt: TGTGCCAGCAGTGACCTAGCGGGAGTGTACAATGAGCAGTTCTTC; CDR3aa: CASSDLAGVYNEQFF
d_gene: TRBD1; abundance: once; v_gene: TRBV5-1; j_gene: TRBJ2-1; CDR3nt: TGCGCCAGCAGCAAAAACAGGGGGCGCATCGATGAGCAGTTCTTC; CDR3aa: CASSKNRGRIDEQFF
d_gene: NA; abundance: NA; v_gene: TRBV19; j_gene: TRBJ1-2; CDR3nt: TGTGCCAGTACGACAGCAGGCTATGGCTACACCTTC; CDR3aa: CASTTAGYGYTF
d_gene: NA; abundance: NA; v_gene: TRBV6-2/TRBV6-3; j_gene: TRBJ2-7; CDR3nt: TGTGCCAGCAGTTACAGGGGGTCCCACTACGAGCAGTACTTC; CDR3aa: CASSYRGSHYEQYF
d_gene: TRBD1; abundance: NA; v_gene: TRBV19; j_gene: TRBJ2-7; CDR3nt: TGTGCCAGTCAAGGACAGGGAGTATCCGACGAGCAGTACTTC; CDR3aa: CASQGQGVSDEQYF
d_gene: NA; abundance: NA; v_gene: TRBV6-5; j_gene: TRBJ2-2; CDR3nt: TGTGCCAGCAGTTACGGAGGGAAAAACACCGGGGAGCTGTTTTTT; CDR3aa: CASSYGGKNTGELFF
d_gene: TRBD2; abundance: NA; v_gene: TRBV7-2; j_gene: TRBJ2-3; CDR3nt: TGTGCCAGCAGCCCTCGAACGGGACTATTCACAGATACGCAGTATTTT; CDR3aa: CASSPRTGLFTDTQYF
d_gene: TRBD2; abundance: NA; v_gene: TRBV11-2; j_gene: TRBJ2-7; CDR3nt: TGTGCCAGCAGCTTGGCTATCGGGAGGGCCAACGAGCAGTACTTC; CDR3aa: CASSLAIGRANEQYF
d_gene: NA; abundance: NA; v_gene: TRBV3-1/TRBV3-2; j_gene: TRBJ1-4; CDR3nt: TGTGCCAGCAGCCCCCCGCGGGGGGGTTTTGCACTTAAACTGTTTTTT; CDR3aa: CASSPPRGGFALKLFF
d_gene: TRBD1; abundance: few; v_gene: TRBV5-6; j_gene: TRBJ1-2; CDR3nt: TGTGCCAGCAGCATCGGACAGGGAAGCGGCTACACCTTC; CDR3aa: CASSIGQGSGYTF
d_gene: TRBD1; abundance: NA; v_gene: TRBV27; j_gene: TRBJ1-2; CDR3nt: TGTGCCAGCAGTTTATCGGGACTTTTAAATTTCGCAGGGGGCAAAAGCTATGGCTACACCTTC; CDR3aa: CASSLSGLLNFAGGKSYGYTF
d_gene: NA; abundance: NA; v_gene: TRBV11-2; j_gene: TRBJ1-1; CDR3nt: TGTGCCAGCAGCTTAACAAAGTTGGCCACTGAAGCTTTCTTT; CDR3aa: CASSLTKLATEAFF
d_gene: TRBD1; abundance: NA; v_gene: TRBV3-1/TRBV3-2; j_gene: TRBJ1-1; CDR3nt: TGTGCCAGCAGCCTTACAGGGGGCGCGGGTAGGACTGAAGCTTTCTTT; CDR3aa: CASSLTGGAGRTEAFF
d_gene: NA; abundance: NA; v_gene: TRBV19; j_gene: TRBJ2-4; CDR3nt: TGTGCCAGTAGTATTGGGCAGGGCCTAGCCAAAAACATTCAGTACTTC; CDR3aa: CASSIGQGLAKNIQYF
d_gene: NA; abundance: NA; v_gene: TRBV30; j_gene: TRBJ1-2; CDR3nt: TGTGCCTGGAGTGTAGATCCACGTGGCAACTATGGCTACACCTTC; CDR3aa: CAWSVDPRGNYGYTF
d_gene: NA; abundance: NA; v_gene: TRBV12-5; j_gene: TRBJ2-3; CDR3nt: TGTGCTAGTGGTTTGGGGACCGGGACATTCCAAAACACAGATACGCAGTATTTT; CDR3aa: CASGLGTGTFQNTDTQYF
d_gene: TRBD1; abundance: NA; v_gene: TRBV6-5; j_gene: TRBJ1-5; CDR3nt: TGTGCCAGCAGTTACTCCAGACAGGGCAGCAATCAGCCCCAGCATTTT; CDR3aa: CASSYSRQGSNQPQHF
d_gene: NA; abundance: few; v_gene: TRBV6-2/TRBV6-3; j_gene: TRBJ1-5; CDR3nt: TGTGCCAGCAGCGGAATGACAGAGCTCCACCTCAATCAGCCCCAGCATTTT; CDR3aa: CASSGMTELHLNQPQHF
d_gene: NA; abundance: NA; v_gene: TRBV4-2; j_gene: TRBJ2-5; CDR3nt: TGTGCCAGCAGCCAAGGGGCGCACTACCAAGAGACCCAGTACTTC; CDR3aa: CASSQGAHYQETQYF
d_gene: TRBD2; abundance: NA; v_gene: TRBV9; j_gene: TRBJ2-1; CDR3nt: TGTGCCAGCAGCGGGCCGGGGAGCGGGAGAAAAGGGAATGAGCAGTTCTTC; CDR3aa: CASSGPGSGRKGNEQFF
d_gene: NA; abundance: NA; v_gene: TRBV21-1; j_gene: TRBJ1-1; CDR3nt: TGTGCCAGCAGCAAAGTAGGGGCCAGCGAAGCTTTCTTT; CDR3aa: CASSKVGASEAFF
d_gene: NA; abundance: once; v_gene: TRBV7-9; j_gene: TRBJ1-5; CDR3nt: TGTGCCAGCAGCGGCGGGAGCGGGATTAGCAATCAGCCCCAGCATTTT; CDR3aa: CASSGGSGISNQPQHF
d_gene: NA; abundance: NA; v_gene: TRBV2; j_gene: TRBJ1-1; CDR3nt: TGTGCCAGCAGTGATTTCCCTTATGAGCCGGGCACTGAAGCTTTCTTT; CDR3aa: CASSDFPYEPGTEAFF
d_gene: TRBD2; abundance: NA; v_gene: TRBV10-3; j_gene: TRBJ2-5; CDR3nt: TGTGCCATCACCCCCAGCGGGAGGGGGGAGACCCAGTACTTC; CDR3aa: CAITPSGRGETQYF
d_gene: NA; abundance: NA; v_gene: TRBV11-2; j_gene: TRBJ2-7; CDR3nt: TGTGCCAGCAGCGATACGACGTCGGGGTACGAGCAGTACTTC; CDR3aa: CASSDTTSGYEQYF
d_gene: TRBD1; abundance: NA; v_gene: TRBV27; j_gene: TRBJ2-1; CDR3nt: TGTGCCAGCAGCTATAGGGACAGCACCTACAATGAGCAGTTCTTC; CDR3aa: CASSYRDSTYNEQFF
d_gene: NA; abundance: NA; v_gene: TRBV6-1; j_gene: TRBJ2-2; CDR3nt: TGTGCCAGCAGTGAACCGGTAGGGGTGAACACCGGGGAGCTGTTTTTT; CDR3aa: CASSEPVGVNTGELFF
d_gene: NA; abundance: NA; v_gene: TRBV21-1; j_gene: TRBJ2-7; CDR3nt: TGTGCCAGCAGCAGTAGCCGGGAGGGACTCGATTACGAGCAGTACTTC; CDR3aa: CASSSSREGLDYEQYF
d_gene: NA; abundance: NA; v_gene: TRBV12-1; j_gene: TRBJ2-7; CDR3nt: TGTGCCCCCACTGGGGGACAGGGCTTCCACGAGCAGTACTTC; CDR3aa: CAPTGGQGFHEQYF
d_gene: NA; abundance: few; v_gene: TRBV7-2; j_gene: TRBJ1-1; CDR3nt: TGTGCCAGCAGCTCCGACCCCGGGGAGGGCCGTAAAGCTTTCTTT; CDR3aa: CASSSDPGEGRKAFF
d_gene: TRBD1; abundance: NA; v_gene: TRBV5-5; j_gene: TRBJ1-2; CDR3nt: TGTGCCAGCAGCCCACCCGGGACAGAAGAAATAAGAACCTTC; CDR3aa: CASSPPGTEEIRTF
d_gene: TRBD2; abundance: NA; v_gene: TRBV9; j_gene: TRBJ2-1; CDR3nt: TGTGCCAGCAGCGTAGATTGGGGACTAGCGGGGATCTACAATGAGCAGTTCTTC; CDR3aa: CASSVDWGLAGIYNEQFF
d_gene: TRBD1; abundance: NA; v_gene: TRBV29-1; j_gene: TRBJ2-2; CDR3nt: TGCAGCCACAGGGGGCGGGCCGGGGAGCTGTTTTTT; CDR3aa: CSHRGRAGELFF
d_gene: NA; abundance: NA; v_gene: TRBV30; j_gene: TRBJ1-1; CDR3nt: TGTGCCTGGAGTGTTTCGGGGGACACTGAAGCTTTCTTT; CDR3aa: CAWSVSGDTEAFF
d_gene: TRBD1; abundance: NA; v_gene: TRBV5-1; j_gene: TRBJ2-1; CDR3nt: TGCGCCAGCCGTTCCGGGACAGCCTACAATGAGCAGTTCTTC; CDR3aa: CASRSGTAYNEQFF
d_gene: NA; abundance: NA; v_gene: TRBV19; j_gene: TRBJ1-5; CDR3nt: TGTGCCAGTAGTATGTGGGAGGGGTATCAGCCCCAGCATTTT; CDR3aa: CASSMWEGYQPQHF
d_gene: NA; abundance: NA; v_gene: TRBV9; j_gene: TRBJ2-6; CDR3nt: TGTGCCAGCAGCGATCACAGGAATTCTGGGGCCAACGTCCTGACTTTC; CDR3aa: CASSDHRNSGANVLTF
d_gene: TRBD2; abundance: NA; v_gene: TRBV18; j_gene: TRBJ2-7; CDR3nt: TGTGCCAGCTCACCACCGGCGGGAGGGCGCGAGCAGTACTTC; CDR3aa: CASSPPAGGREQYF
d_gene: NA; abundance: NA; v_gene: TRBV18; j_gene: TRBJ1-1; CDR3nt: TGTGCCAGCTCACGATCGGAGCGTACTGAAGCTTTCTTT; CDR3aa: CASSRSERTEAFF
d_gene: NA; abundance: NA; v_gene: TRBV9; j_gene: TRBJ1-1; CDR3nt: TGTGCCAGCAGCGCCTATCCGCGGGTCAACACTGAAGCTTTCTTT; CDR3aa: CASSAYPRVNTEAFF
d_gene: TRBD1; abundance: NA; v_gene: TRBV29-1; j_gene: TRBJ2-7; CDR3nt: TGCAGCGTCACCGGGACAGGGCTCGAGCAGTACTTC; CDR3aa: CSVTGTGLEQYF
d_gene: NA; abundance: NA; v_gene: TRBV29-1; j_gene: TRBJ2-7; CDR3nt: TGCAGCGTTGAGGGGGATTTCGGGACACCCAGGCAGTACTTC; CDR3aa: CSVEGDFGTPRQYF
d_gene: NA; abundance: NA; v_gene: TRBV6-5; j_gene: TRBJ1-2; CDR3nt: TGTGCCAGCAGTTTCCCGGGACATACTAACTATGGCTACACCTTC; CDR3aa: CASSFPGHTNYGYTF
d_gene: NA; abundance: NA; v_gene: TRBV11-2; j_gene: TRBJ2-1; CDR3nt: TGTGCCAGCAGCCGGTGGACAGCGGAGCAGTTCTTC; CDR3aa: CASSRWTAEQFF
d_gene: TRBD1; abundance: NA; v_gene: TRBV19; j_gene: TRBJ2-7; CDR3nt: TGTGCCAGTAAGGGGACAGGGGGCTACGAGCAGTACTTC; CDR3aa: CASKGTGGYEQYF
d_gene: NA; abundance: NA; v_gene: TRBV11-1; j_gene: TRBJ2-7; CDR3nt: TGTGCCAGCAGCTTAGGACAGACGAATCTCTACGAGCAGTACTTC; CDR3aa: CASSLGQTNLYEQYF
d_gene: NA; abundance: NA; v_gene: TRBV10-3; j_gene: TRBJ2-7; CDR3nt: TGTGCCATCAGTGAACACGGAGGTTCCTACGAGCAGTACTTC; CDR3aa: CAISEHGGSYEQYF
d_gene: TRBD1; abundance: NA; v_gene: TRBV19; j_gene: TRBJ1-3; CDR3nt: TGTGCCAGTAGTCACAGGGGCGGAAACACCATATATTTT; CDR3aa: CASSHRGGNTIYF
d_gene: NA; abundance: NA; v_gene: TRBV11-2; j_gene: TRBJ1-2; CDR3nt: TGTGCCAGCAGACCCATTGGGGGCCTCGGCTATGGCTACACCTTC; CDR3aa: CASRPIGGLGYGYTF
d_gene: TRBD2; abundance: NA; v_gene: TRBV24-1; j_gene: TRBJ2-5; CDR3nt: TGTGCCACCAGTGATCCGGGACTAGCGGGCCGAGAGACCCAGTACTTC; CDR3aa: CATSDPGLAGRETQYF